This T cell receptor (beta chain) was observed in a study of OX40 agonist ivuxolimab in advanced cancers. Whole-study results and caveats: Also present in some nonresponders was a low level of normalized T-cell clonal expansion.

In the case of this clone: Its antigen is not known.

Only in-frame clones appear in the TCRdb table, and some are missing; sequencing was by immunoSEQ multiplex PCR. The data contain some 33,000 clones, 80% to 90% of them seen just once; the ten biggest clones take up roughly 32%. Germline lookup yields CDR1 MGHRA and CDR2 YSYEKL. The CDR3 sequence is 12 residues long. V dropped 1 base and J dropped 7 bases, with 7 bases sitting between them. The sample here was CD4+ or CD8+ T cells sorted from blood, taken in a trial of the OX40 agonist ivuxolimab. This TCR derives from an adult with an advanced solid tumor such as melanoma, head and neck, liver or kidney cancer. The chain carries TRBV4-1 and TRBJ1-1, with D hard to call. The CDR3 DNA reads as TGCGCCAGCAGCCAAGGGAACTTTGAAGCTTTCTTT. Residues: CASSQGNFEAFF.